This T cell receptor beta chain originates from a study of spatial heterogeneity in lung cancer. Study details: Compared with alpha-chain sequences, beta-chain sequences were consistently detected in greater numbers.

The time point denotes: sample taken at primary tumor resection. TCRs were sequenced from unsorted whole RNA of tumor, nontumor lung or PBMC. Overall study results and limits: There were more appearances of ubiquitous expanded tumor TCRs in blood at resection than at follow-up.

Every TCR cDNA molecule bore a unique molecular identifier. TCRdb recomputed calls from the 5' RACE reads with MiXCR, one row per CDR3 protein. The sample includes 89,000 or so distinct CDR3 sequences, 15% to 25% seen only once; the top ten take about 6.8%. The CDR3 has 15 amino acids. In germline, CDR1 is MNHNS, CDR2 SASEGT. V lost 3 bases and J 8 bases, leaving 16 bases between the germline ends. About this clonotype: The antigen remains undetermined.

The source was PBMCs, collected at surgery. The sequence derives from a male donor with early-stage non-small cell lung cancer. The gene calls are TRBV6-1 and TRBJ1-4, with D maybe TRBD1 (5 bases). CDR3 loop: CASSDFRGTLEKLFF. The CDR3 coding sequence is TGTGCCAGCAGTGACTTCCGGGGCACCCTAGAAAAACTGTTTTTT.